This T cell receptor (beta chain) was captured by sequencing in a study of early T cells in non-severe SARS-CoV-2 infection. About the research overall: Sequencing targeted bulk RNA from unsorted whole blood, leaving chains unpaired.

Many counts were recorded for this clonotype. Its target is not known. The ends were cut back, 5 bases at V and 8 bases at J, with 18 bases in the middle. The CDR3 contains 13 residues. Germline V gene data show CDR1 as SQVTM and CDR2 as ANQGSEA. Findings of the study overall: Private and CD4 specificities were missed by VDJdb matching, which favored anti-spike CD8 responses.

Unique molecular identifiers (one per individual cDNA molecule) were attached. In TCRdb, the 5' RACE reads were re-called with MiXCR into one record per CDR3 protein. The table has 76,000 or so distinct CDR3 sequences, about 11% seen once. Sample: whole blood. The receptor comes from an adult who was a healthcare worker with PCR-confirmed SARS-CoV-2 infection or an uninfected control (not recorded which). This chain joins TRBV29-1 and TRBJ1-2, with a weak D call TRBD1 (6 bases). The CDR3 region is CSVQDGQIQGYTF. CDR3 nucleotides: TGCAGCGTTCAGGACGGACAGATTCAAGGCTACACCTTC.